This T cell receptor beta chain was profiled in a study of T cell changes during pregnancy in multiple sclerosis. TCRdb's copy holds only in-frame clones and misses some; the assay was immunoSEQ multiplex PCR. The repertoire holds roughly 89,000 clones, with 90% to 95% as singletons. Only one count was recorded for this clone. Trimming took 2 bases from V and 1 from J, leaving 11 bases between them. Germline V gene data show CDR1 as GTSNPN and CDR2 as SVGIG (reference sequence). The CDR3 sequence is 14 residues long. This rearrangement joins TRBV30 to TRBJ1-2; D uncertain. This clonotype was obtained from a female donor with multiple sclerosis, enrolled in a pregnancy study. The specimen was peripheral blood, collected in the third trimester of pregnancy. The CDR3 nucleotides read TGTGCCTGGAGTCACGGTAGGAGTAACTATGGCTACACCTTC. It encodes CAWSHGRSNYGYTF.